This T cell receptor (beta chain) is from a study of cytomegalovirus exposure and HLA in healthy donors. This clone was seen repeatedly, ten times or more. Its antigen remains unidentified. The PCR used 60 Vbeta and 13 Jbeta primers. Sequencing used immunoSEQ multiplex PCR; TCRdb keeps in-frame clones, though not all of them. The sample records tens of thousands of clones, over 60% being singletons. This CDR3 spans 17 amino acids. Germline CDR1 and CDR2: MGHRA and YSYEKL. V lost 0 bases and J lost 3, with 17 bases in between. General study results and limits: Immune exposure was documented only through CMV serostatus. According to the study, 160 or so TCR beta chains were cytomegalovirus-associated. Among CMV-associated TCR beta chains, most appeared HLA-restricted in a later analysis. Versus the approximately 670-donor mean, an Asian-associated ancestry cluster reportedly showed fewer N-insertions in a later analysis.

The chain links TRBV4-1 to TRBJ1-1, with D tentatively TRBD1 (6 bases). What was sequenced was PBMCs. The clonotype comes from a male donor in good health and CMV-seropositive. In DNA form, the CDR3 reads TGCGCCAGCAGCCAAGAACGGGGCGGGGGGGCACACACTGAAGCTTTCTTT. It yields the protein CASSQERGGGAHTEAFF.